The text below deals with one T cell receptor beta chain. Its ends do not fully match the called genes, so a read error is possible. Original methodology: Amplification of reference gene primers was used by the study to estimate nucleated cell counts. TCRdb's table, derived via immunoSEQ multiplex PCR, lists solely in-frame clones and lacks some. Clone size and V and J calls were adopted from that table, with D and trimming inferred from the DNA. This table holds approximately 350,000 clones, around 80% found once. The record originates from a study of blood T cell repertoires in COVID-19. Study at large: Researchers got acute and convalescent COVID-19 samples from the United States, Italy and Spain.

This CDR3 is built from 15 residues. Germline V CDR1 and CDR2: KGHDR, SFDVKD. The sequence was obtained from a man aged 25-45 years with active or convalescent COVID-19. The chain uses TRBV24-1 and TRBJ2-1; TRBD2 aligns across 7 bases. Sequencing used peripheral blood. CDR3 DNA sequence: TGCTTTCGACCCCCCTCGCGGGAGTACTACAATGAGCAGTTCTTC. Amino acid sequence: CFRPPSREYYNEQFF.